This TCR beta chain was captured by sequencing in a study of Tregs in tolerant kidney transplant recipients. The CDR3 is 12 residues long. Germline CDR1 is SGHTA and CDR2 is FQGNSA. V lost 2 bases and J lost 4, with 6 bases in between. Repertoires were generated with immunoSEQ multiplex PCR, while TCRdb's copy carries only in-frame clones and drops some. Counted here are about 240,000 clones, about 80% occurring once; the ten biggest clones make up around 0.68%. Overall study results and limits: Findings come from small patient numbers and require larger validation.

On this clone itself: Its antigen is unidentified.

The origin of this receptor is a human donor in good health. Sequenced input: CD4+ T cells from blood. This chain links TRBV7-2 with TRBJ2-7; D is uncertain. CDR3 DNA: TGTGCCAGCAGCTTATACGGTTACGAGCAGTACTTC. It specifies CASSLYGYEQYF.